A single sample gave rise to the 5 T cell receptor beta chains below, sequenced in a study of control samples from healthy donors and cancer patients. Only in-frame clones appear in the TCRdb table, and some are missing; sequencing was by immunoSEQ multiplex PCR. This sample yields 95,000 to 150,000 clones, of which approximately 90% are seen a single time; about 7.2% belongs to the top ten. The specimen sequenced was blood. The source is a woman aged 18-29 years in good health.

This sequence joins TRBV25-1 and TRBJ1-2; possible D gene TRBD1, 6 bases. Looked up from germline, CDR1 is MGHDK and CDR2 is SYGVNS. The V gene lost 10 bases and the J gene lost 5 bases, with 32 bases spanning the gap. This CDR3 region has 18 residues. The CDR3, as DNA: TGTGCCACCAACGGGCCGACCGGAGACAGGAGCGAAGGATATGGCTACACCTTC. Protein product: CATNGPTGDRSEGYGYTF.

V is TRBV15 and J is TRBJ2-1; D gene uncertain. The CDR3 is 16 residues long. From germline, CDR1 is LNHNV and CDR2 YYDKDF (reference sequence). Trimming took off 0 bases at V and 7 bases at J, with 16 bases between the two ends. CDR3 nucleotides: TGTGCCACCAGCAGAGATAGTGGAGTCTCCTGGAATGAGCAGTTCTTC. Protein product: CATSRDSGVSWNEQFF.

A word on this clone: Germline is not matched at one junction end, which may reflect a read error. The rearrangement uses TRBV12-3 or TRBV12-4 and TRBJ2-7; 8 bases align to TRBD1. The CDR3 contains 13 residues. The CDR3 spells CASSLRPAGGYNF. For the CDR3, the DNA is TGTGCCAGCAGTTTAAGACCTGCAGGGGGCTATAACTTC.

The gene calls are TRBV19 and TRBJ1-5; a weak D match, TRBD1 (5 bases). The ends were cut back, 6 bases at V and 7 bases at J, with 13 bases in the middle. The CDR3 is 13 amino acids. Germline CDR1 is LNHDA and CDR2 is SQIVND (reference sequence). CDR3 nucleotides: TGTGCCAGTAGGGGGGACGGGTGGCAGCCCCAGCATTTT. It yields the protein CASRGDGWQPQHF.

The CDR3 bases are TGTGCCAGTAGTATATCATCCCCAGGGGAAAAACTGTTTTTT. This sequence encodes CASSISSPGEKLFF. The rearrangement joins TRBV19 to TRBJ1-4; TRBD1 is a possible D gene (5 bases). The CDR3 consists of 14 residues. Germline V gene sequence: CDR1 LNHDA, CDR2 SQIVND (reference sequence). The V and J ends lost 2 bases and 8 bases respectively, with 12 bases between them.